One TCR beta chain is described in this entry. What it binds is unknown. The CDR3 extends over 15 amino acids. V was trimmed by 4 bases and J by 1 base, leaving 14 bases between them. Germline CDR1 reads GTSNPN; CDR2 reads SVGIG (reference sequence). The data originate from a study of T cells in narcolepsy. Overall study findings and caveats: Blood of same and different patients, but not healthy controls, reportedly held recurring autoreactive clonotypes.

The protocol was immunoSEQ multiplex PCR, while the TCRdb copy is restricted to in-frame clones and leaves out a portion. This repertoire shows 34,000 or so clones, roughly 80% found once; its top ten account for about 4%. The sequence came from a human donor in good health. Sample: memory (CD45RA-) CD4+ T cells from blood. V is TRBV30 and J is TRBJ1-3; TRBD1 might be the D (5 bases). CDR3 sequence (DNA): TGTGCCTGGACACCAGGGACGTTTTCTGGAAACACCATATATTTT. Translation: CAWTPGTFSGNTIYF.